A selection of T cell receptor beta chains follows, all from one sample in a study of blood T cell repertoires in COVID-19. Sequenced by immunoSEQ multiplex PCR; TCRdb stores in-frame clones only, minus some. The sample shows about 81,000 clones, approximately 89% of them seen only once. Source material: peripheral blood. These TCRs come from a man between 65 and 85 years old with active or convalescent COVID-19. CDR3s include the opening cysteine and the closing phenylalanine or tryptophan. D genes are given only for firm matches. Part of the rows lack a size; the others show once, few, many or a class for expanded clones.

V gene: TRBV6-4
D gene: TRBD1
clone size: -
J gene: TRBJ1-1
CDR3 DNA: TGTGCCAGCAGTGATCCTGACAGGGTAGGGGCTGAAGCTTTCTTT
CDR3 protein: CASSDPDRVGAEAFF

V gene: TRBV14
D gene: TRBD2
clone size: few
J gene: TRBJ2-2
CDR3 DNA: TGTGCCAGCAGCCCTGTAGCGGGGGTAAACACCGGGGAGCTGTTTTTT
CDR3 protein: CASSPVAGVNTGELFF

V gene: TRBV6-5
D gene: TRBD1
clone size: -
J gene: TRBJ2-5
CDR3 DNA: TGTGCCAGCAGTTCCCCGAGGGGGCGGGAGACCCAGTACTTC
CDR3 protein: CASSSPRGRETQYF

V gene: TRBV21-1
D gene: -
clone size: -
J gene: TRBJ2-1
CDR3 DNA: TGTGCCAGCAGCAAAGAGACAGGGCTGGCGGACAATGAGCAGTTCTTC
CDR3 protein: CASSKETGLADNEQFF

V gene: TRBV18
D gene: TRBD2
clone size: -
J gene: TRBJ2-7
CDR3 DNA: TGTGCCAGCTCACCGACTAGCGAGGGGCTCTACGAGCAGTACTTC
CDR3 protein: CASSPTSEGLYEQYF

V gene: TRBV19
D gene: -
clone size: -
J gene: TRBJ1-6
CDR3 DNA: TGTGCCAGTAACCCGGGACTTCAAATGAATTCACCCCTCCACTTT
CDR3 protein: CASNPGLQMNSPLHF

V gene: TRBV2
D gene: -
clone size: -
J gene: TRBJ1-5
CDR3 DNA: TGTGCCAGCAGTGGAAGGCAGGGACAGCCCCAGCATTTT
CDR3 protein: CASSGRQGQPQHF

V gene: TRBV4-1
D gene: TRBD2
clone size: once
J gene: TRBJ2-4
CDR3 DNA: TGCGCCAGCAGCGTAGCGGGTGGGCGAGCCAAAAACATTCAGTACTTC
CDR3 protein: CASSVAGGRAKNIQYF

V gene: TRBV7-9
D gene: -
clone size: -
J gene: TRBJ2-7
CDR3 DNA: TGTGCCAGCAGCTTAAGCCGAGACCCCAGGATCCACGAGCAGTACTTC
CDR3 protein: CASSLSRDPRIHEQYF

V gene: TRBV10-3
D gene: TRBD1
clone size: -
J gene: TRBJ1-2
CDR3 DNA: TGTGCCACCAGCCGGGACAGCTATGGCTACACCTTC
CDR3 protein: CATSRDSYGYTF

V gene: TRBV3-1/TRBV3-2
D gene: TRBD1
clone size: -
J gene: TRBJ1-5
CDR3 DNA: TGTGCCAGCAGCCAAGGGACAGGGGGCTGTCAGCCCCAGCATTTT
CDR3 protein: CASSQGTGGCQPQHF

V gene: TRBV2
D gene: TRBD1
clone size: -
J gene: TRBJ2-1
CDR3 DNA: TGTGCCAGCAGTGACGACAGGGGCCATGAGCAGTTCTTC
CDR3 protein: CASSDDRGHEQFF

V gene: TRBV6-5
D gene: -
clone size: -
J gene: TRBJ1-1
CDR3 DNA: TGTGCCAGCGGGGAACAGGGATTCGCTGAAGCTTTCTTT
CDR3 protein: CASGEQGFAEAFF

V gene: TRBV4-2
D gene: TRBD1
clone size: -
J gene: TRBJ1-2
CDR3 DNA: TGTGCCAGCAGCCACGAATGGGACAGTAACTATGGCTACACCTTC
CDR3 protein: CASSHEWDSNYGYTF

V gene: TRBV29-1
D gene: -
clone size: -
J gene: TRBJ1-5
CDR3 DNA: TGCAGCCCCCCCCCGGACCAGGGGAATCAGCCCCAGCATTTT
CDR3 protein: CSPPPDQGNQPQHF

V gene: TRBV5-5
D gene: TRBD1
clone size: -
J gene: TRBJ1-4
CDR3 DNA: TGTGCCAGCAGTACAGGGGTAGAACTGTTTTTT
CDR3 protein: CASSTGVELFF

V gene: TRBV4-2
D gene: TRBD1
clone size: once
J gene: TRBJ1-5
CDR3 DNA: TGTGCCAGCAGCCAAGTGGGACAGGGTAGCAATCAGCCCCAGCATTTT
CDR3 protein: CASSQVGQGSNQPQHF

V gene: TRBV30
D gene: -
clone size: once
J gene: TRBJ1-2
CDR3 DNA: TGTGCCTGGAGTCTATCGCAAGCGGGCTACACCTTC
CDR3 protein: CAWSLSQAGYTF

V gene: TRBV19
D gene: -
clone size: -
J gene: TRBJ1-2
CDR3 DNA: TGTGCCAGTAGTATGTCAGGGATCGCTAACTATGGCTACACCTTC
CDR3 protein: CASSMSGIANYGYTF

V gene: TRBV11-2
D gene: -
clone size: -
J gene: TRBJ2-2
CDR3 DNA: TGTGCCAGCAGCCTAAACAGGAACACCGGGGAGCTGTTTTTT
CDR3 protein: CASSLNRNTGELFF

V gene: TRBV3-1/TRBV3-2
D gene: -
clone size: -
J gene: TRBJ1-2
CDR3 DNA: TGTGCCAGCAGCCAATGGGGGGGTAACTATGGCTACACCTTC
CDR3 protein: CASSQWGGNYGYTF

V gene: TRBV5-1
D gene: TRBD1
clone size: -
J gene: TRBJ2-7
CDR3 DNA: TGCGCCAGCAGCCACGGACAGGGTCCCTCCGAGCAGTACTTC
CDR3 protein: CASSHGQGPSEQYF

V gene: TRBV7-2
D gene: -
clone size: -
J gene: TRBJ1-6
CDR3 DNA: TGTGCCAGCAGCTTATCGCAGGGAGGGTCACCCCTCCACTTT
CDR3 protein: CASSLSQGGSPLHF

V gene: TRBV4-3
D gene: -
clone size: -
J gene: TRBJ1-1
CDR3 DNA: TGCGCCAGCAGCCAACTACTAAACACTGAAGCTTTCTTT
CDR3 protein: CASSQLLNTEAFF

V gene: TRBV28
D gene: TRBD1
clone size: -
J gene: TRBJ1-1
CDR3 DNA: TGTGCCAGCAGTTCATTACAGGGGGACCCTTTCTTT
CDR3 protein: CASSSLQGDPFF

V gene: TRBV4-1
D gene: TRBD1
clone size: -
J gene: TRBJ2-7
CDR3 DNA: TGCGCCAGCAGCCACCCCATGGGACAGGGGGCTTTCAAGAGCGAGCAGTACTTC
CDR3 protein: CASSHPMGQGAFKSEQYF

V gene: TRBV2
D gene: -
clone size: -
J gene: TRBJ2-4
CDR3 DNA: TGTGCCAGCACAAGTGAGGGGGTGTGGAACATTCAGTACTTC
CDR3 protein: CASTSEGVWNIQYF

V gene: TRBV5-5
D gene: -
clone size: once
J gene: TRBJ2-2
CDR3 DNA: TGTGCCAGCAGCCCCGGGGGGCAGACGAACACCGGGGAGCTGTTTTTT
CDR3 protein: CASSPGGQTNTGELFF

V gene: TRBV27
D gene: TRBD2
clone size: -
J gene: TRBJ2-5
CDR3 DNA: TGTGCCAGCAGTCCACCCGGGACTAGCGGGGTCATAGGGACCCAGTACTTC
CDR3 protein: CASSPPGTSGVIGTQYF

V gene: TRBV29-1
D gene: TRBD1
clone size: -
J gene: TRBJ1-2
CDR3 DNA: TGCAGCGTTGAAACAGGGGTTAACTATGGCTACACCTTC
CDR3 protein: CSVETGVNYGYTF

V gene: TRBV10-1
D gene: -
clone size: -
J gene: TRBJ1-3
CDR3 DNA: TGCGCCAGCAGTGGCCTTTGGACAGTACATCGGAGATTCGGAAACACCATATATTTT
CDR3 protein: CASSGLWTVHRRFGNTIYF

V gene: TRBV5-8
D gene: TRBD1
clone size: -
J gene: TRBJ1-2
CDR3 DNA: TGTGCCAGCAGCGGCGAGGGACAGGGGTTCCCCTACTATGGCTACACCTTC
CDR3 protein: CASSGEGQGFPYYGYTF

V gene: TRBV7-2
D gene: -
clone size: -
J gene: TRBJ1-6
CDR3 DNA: TGTGCCAGCAGCTTAGGGGCCAGGTCGGCCCTCCACTTT
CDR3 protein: CASSLGARSALHF

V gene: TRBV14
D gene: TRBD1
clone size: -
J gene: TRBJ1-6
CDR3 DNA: TGTGCCAGCAGCCGACCCGGACAGGGAGATTCACCCCTCCACTTT
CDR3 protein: CASSRPGQGDSPLHF

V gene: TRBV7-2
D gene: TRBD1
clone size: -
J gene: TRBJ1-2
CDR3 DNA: TGTGCCAGCAGCTCCCCGACAGGGTTCTATGGCTACACCTTC
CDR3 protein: CASSSPTGFYGYTF

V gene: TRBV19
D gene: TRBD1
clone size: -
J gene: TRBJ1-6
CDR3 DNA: TGTGCCAGTAGTTCTTCCTACAGGGGCGTTAATTCACCCCTCCACTTT
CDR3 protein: CASSSSYRGVNSPLHF

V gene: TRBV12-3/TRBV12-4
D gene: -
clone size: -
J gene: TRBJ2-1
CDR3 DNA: TGTGCCAGCAGCACAAAAAGGGGTGAGCAGTTCTTC
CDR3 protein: CASSTKRGEQFF

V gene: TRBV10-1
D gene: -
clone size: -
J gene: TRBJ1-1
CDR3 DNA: TGCGCCAGCAGTGAGTTAGGGGACACCGAAGCTTTCTTT
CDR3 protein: CASSELGDTEAFF

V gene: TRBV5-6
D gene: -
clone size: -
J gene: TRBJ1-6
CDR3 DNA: TGTGCCAGCAGATCGGGGGGCTCGAATAATTCACCCCTCCACTTT
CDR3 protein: CASRSGGSNNSPLHF

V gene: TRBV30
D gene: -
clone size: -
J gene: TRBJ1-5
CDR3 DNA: TGTGCCTGGAGTGTACGGGGGGGGCATGCGCCCCAGCATTTT
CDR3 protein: CAWSVRGGHAPQHF

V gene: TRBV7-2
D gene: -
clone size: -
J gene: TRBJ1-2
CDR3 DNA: TGTGCCAGCAGCTTCTGGCAGGGGCGATCAGTGGACTATGGCTACACCTTC
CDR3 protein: CASSFWQGRSVDYGYTF

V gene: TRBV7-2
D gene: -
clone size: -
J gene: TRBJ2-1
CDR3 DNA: TGTGCCAGCAGCTCTAGTTGGGATGAGCAGTTCTTC
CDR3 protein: CASSSSWDEQFF

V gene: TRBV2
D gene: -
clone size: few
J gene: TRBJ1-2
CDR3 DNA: TGTGCCAGCAGTGAAGCACTCTATGGCTACACCTTC
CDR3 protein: CASSEALYGYTF

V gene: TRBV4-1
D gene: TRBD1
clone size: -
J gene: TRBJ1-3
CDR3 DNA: TGCGCCAGCAGCCGAATGACAGGGGCGCCTGGAAACACCATATATTTT
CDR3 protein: CASSRMTGAPGNTIYF

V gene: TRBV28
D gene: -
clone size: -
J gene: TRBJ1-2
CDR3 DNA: TGTGCCAGCAGTTTAGCGGGGACTAACTATGGCTACACCTTC
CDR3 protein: CASSLAGTNYGYTF

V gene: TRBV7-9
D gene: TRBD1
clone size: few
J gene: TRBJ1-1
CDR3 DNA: TGTGCCAGCAGCTCCTCTCGACAGGGGGCCACTGAAGCTTTCTTT
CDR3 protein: CASSSSRQGATEAFF